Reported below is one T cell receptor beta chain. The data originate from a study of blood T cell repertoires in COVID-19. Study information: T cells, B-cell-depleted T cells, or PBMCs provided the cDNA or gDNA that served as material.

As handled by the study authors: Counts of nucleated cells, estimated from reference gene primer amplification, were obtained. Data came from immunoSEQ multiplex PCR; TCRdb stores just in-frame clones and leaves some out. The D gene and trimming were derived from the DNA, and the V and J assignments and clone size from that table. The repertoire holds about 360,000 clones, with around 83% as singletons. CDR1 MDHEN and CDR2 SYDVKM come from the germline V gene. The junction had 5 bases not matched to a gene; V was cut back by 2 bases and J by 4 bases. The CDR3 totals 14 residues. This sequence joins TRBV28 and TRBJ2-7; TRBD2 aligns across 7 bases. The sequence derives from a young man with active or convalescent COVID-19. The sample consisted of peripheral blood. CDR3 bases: TGTGCCAGCAGTTTACCGACTAGCACTTACGAGCAGTACTTC. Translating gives CASSLPTSTYEQYF.